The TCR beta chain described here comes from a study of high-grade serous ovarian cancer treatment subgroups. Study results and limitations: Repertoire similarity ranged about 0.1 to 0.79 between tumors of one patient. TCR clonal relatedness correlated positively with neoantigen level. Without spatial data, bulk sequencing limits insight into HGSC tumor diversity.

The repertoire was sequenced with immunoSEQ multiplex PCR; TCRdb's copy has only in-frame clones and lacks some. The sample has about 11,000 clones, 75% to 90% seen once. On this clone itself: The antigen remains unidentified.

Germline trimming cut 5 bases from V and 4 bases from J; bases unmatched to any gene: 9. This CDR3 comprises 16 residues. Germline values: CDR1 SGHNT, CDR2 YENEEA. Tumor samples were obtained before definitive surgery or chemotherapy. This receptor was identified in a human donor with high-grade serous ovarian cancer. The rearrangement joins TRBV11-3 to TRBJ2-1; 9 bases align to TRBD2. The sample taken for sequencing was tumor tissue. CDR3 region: CASSSGLANIYNEQFF. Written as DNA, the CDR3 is TGTGCCAGCAGCAGTGGACTAGCGAATATATACAATGAGCAGTTCTTC.